The 20 T cell receptor beta chains reported below all come from one sample, sequenced in a study of T cell changes during pregnancy in multiple sclerosis. Generated by immunoSEQ multiplex PCR, the TCRdb table keeps only in-frame clones and is missing some. The sample contains 45,000 to 70,000 clones, roughly 90% of which appear only once. Specimen: CD4+ T cells from peripheral blood mononuclear cells, collected after pregnancy. The receptor source for this set is a female donor with multiple sclerosis, enrolled in a pregnancy study.

This chain connects TRBV5-6 to TRBJ2-7; tentative D call: TRBD2 (5 bases). V was cut by 2 bases and J by 2 bases, with 5 bases left in between. CDR1 SGHDT and CDR2 YYEEEE come from the germline V gene. The CDR3 covers 12 residues. The CDR3, as DNA: TGTGCCAGCAGCTTCGGGGCCTACGAGCAGTACTTC. Its protein is CASSFGAYEQYF.

The V gene is TRBV4-1, the J gene TRBJ2-7, with TRBD1 matching over 7 bases. The CDR3 loop spans 14 amino acids. V lost 1 base, J lost 3 bases, and 3 bases stayed unmatched. The germline V gene encodes CDR1 MGHRA and CDR2 YSYEKL. The CDR3 sequence: CASSQGDRDYEQYF. CDR3 nucleotide sequence: TGCGCCAGCAGCCAAGGTGACAGGGACTACGAGCAGTACTTC.

This sequence joins TRBV15 and TRBJ2-3; 10 bases match TRBD1. This CDR3 spans 15 amino acids. CDR1 and CDR2 from the germline V gene are LNHNV and YYDKDF (reference sequence). V dropped 8 bases and J dropped 3; count of bases not matched to a gene: 8. CDR3: CATLRQGAVTDTQYF. The CDR3, as DNA: TGTGCCACCTTGCGACAGGGGGCAGTGACAGATACGCAGTATTTT. The full variable domain, its missing parts supplied by reference TRBV15 and TRBJ2-3, is DAMVIQNPRYQVTQFGKPVTLSCSQTLNHNVMYWYQQKSSQAPKLLFHYYDKDFNNEADTPDNFQSRRPNTSFCFLDIRSPGLGDTAMYLCATLRQGAVTDTQYFGPGTRLTVL.

The genes are TRBV18 and TRBJ2-7; the match to TRBD1 covers 7 bases. The CDR3 has 17 residues. Trimming removed 3 bases from V and 2 bases from J; junction bases left unmatched: 13. Germline-derived CDR1 and CDR2 are KGHSH and LQKENI. The CDR3 nucleotides read TGTGCCAGCTCACCTGCTCCTCCCGGGACAGAGCCCTACGAGCAGTACTTC. It yields the protein CASSPAPPGTEPYEQYF.

The J gene is TRBJ1-5, the V gene TRBV5-6, with no clear D. This CDR3 region has 15 residues. Germline CDR1 is SGHDT and CDR2 is YYEEEE. V lost 0 bases, J lost 6 bases, and 13 bases lay in between. CDR3 nucleotide sequence: TGTGCCAGCAGCTTGGCATATGCGGAGGGTCAGCCCCAGCATTTT. Protein sequence: CASSLAYAEGQPQHF.

This chain connects TRBV19 to TRBJ2-2, with TRBD1 identical over 9 bases. V shed 5 bases, J shed 7 bases, and the junction held 11 bases outside the gene matches. The germline V gene has CDR1 LNHDA and CDR2 SQIVND (reference sequence). This CDR3 has 16 residues. CDR3 sequence (DNA): TGTGCCAGTAGTGGGGTGGGACAGGGCTTTGGCGGGGAGCTGTTTTTT. Amino acid sequence: CASSGVGQGFGGELFF.

This clone appeared a single time. The chain employs TRBV5-1 and TRBJ2-1, with D possibly TRBD2 on 6 matching bases. The CDR3 spans 15 residues. V lost 4 bases, J lost 4 bases, and 15 bases lay in between. CDR1 is SGHRS and CDR2 is YFSETQ in the germline V gene. CDR3 sequence (DNA): TGCGCCAGCAGCATCCGGGACTCTCTATACAATGAGCAGTTCTTC. This sequence encodes CASSIRDSLYNEQFF.

The V and J genes are TRBV6-6 and TRBJ2-5; 7 bases are a match to TRBD1. The CDR3 totals 15 residues. V was clipped by 0 bases and J by 6 bases; unmatched bases: 7. The germline V gene has CDR1 MNHNY and CDR2 SVGAGI (reference sequence). CDR3 coding DNA: TGTGCCAGCAGTTACTCGATAGGGGGCTCAAAGACCCAGTACTTC. Translation: CASSYSIGGSKTQYF.

This clone was counted only a few times. V is TRBV19 and J is TRBJ1-1, with no clear D. The CDR3 has 12 amino acids. Germline V gene data show CDR1 as LNHDA and CDR2 as SQIVND (reference sequence). The ends were cut back, 4 bases at V and 1 base at J, with 4 bases in the middle. CDR3 bases: TGTGCCAGTAGTAGACAGAACACTGAAGCTTTCTTT. It encodes CASSRQNTEAFF. The entire variable domain, with the rest obtained from reference TRBV19 and TRBJ1-1, is as follows: DGGITQSPKYLFRKEGQNVTLSCEQNLNHDAMYWYRQDPGQGLRLIYYSQIVNDFQKGDIAEGYSVSREKKESFPLTVTSAQKNPTAFYLCASSRQNTEAFFGQGTRLTVV.

The V and J genes are TRBV6-6 and TRBJ1-2, with a possible D match to TRBD1 (6 bases). Trimming stripped 6 bases from V and 2 bases from J, with 13 bases between. Germline V gene lookup returns CDR1 MNHNY and CDR2 SVGAGI (reference sequence). The CDR3 is 14 amino acids. The CDR3 protein is CASRRTDSNYGYTF. The CDR3 coding sequence is TGTGCCAGCAGACGGACAGACAGCAACTATGGCTACACCTTC.

The genes are TRBV7-2 and TRBJ2-7, with TRBD2 as a possible D gene (7 bases). V was trimmed by 5 bases and J by 2 bases, leaving 16 bases between them. Looked up from germline, CDR1 is SGHTA and CDR2 is FQGNSA. The CDR3 is made up of 15 amino acids. The CDR3 here is CASSPQEGGTYEQYF. CDR3 DNA sequence: TGTGCCAGCAGCCCCCAGGAGGGGGGGACCTACGAGCAGTACTTC. Complete variable domain (other parts from reference TRBV7-2 and TRBJ2-7): GAGVSQSPSNKVTEKGKDVELRCDPISGHTALYWYRQSLGQGLEFLIYFQGNSAPDKSGLPSDRFSAERTGGSVSTLTIQRTQQEDSAVYLCASSPQEGGTYEQYFGPGTRLTVT.

The chain couples TRBV5-4 to TRBJ1-2; 9 positions agree with TRBD1. Looked up from germline, CDR1 is SGHNT and CDR2 is YYREEE (reference sequence). The junction had 8 bases not matched to a gene; V was cut back by 4 bases and J by 4 bases. The CDR3 consists of 15 residues. DNA for the CDR3: TGTGCCAGCAGCCCCCCCGGGACAGGGTCCTATGGCTACACCTTC. Its protein product is CASSPPGTGSYGYTF.

V gene TRBV19 combines with J gene TRBJ1-1; 8 bases match TRBD1. CDR1 and CDR2 (germline): LNHDA, SQIVND (reference sequence). The CDR3 contains 14 residues. Trimming took 4 bases from V and 0 from J; bases not matched to a gene: 1. Here the CDR3 DNA reads TGTGCCAGTAGTAGACAGGGGATGAACACTGAAGCTTTCTTT. Amino acids: CASSRQGMNTEAFF.

V usage is TRBV7-9 and J usage is TRBJ1-1; D unclear. The CDR3 loop spans 13 amino acids. V dropped 1 base and J dropped 3 bases, with 6 bases sitting between them. Germline V gives CDR1 SEHNR, CDR2 FQNEAQ (reference sequence). The chain's CDR3 is CASSLGTDTEAFF. CDR3 DNA sequence: TGTGCCAGCAGCTTAGGAACAGACACTGAAGCTTTCTTT. Filled out from reference TRBV7-9 and TRBJ1-1, the complete variable domain reads DTGVSQNPRHKITKRGQNVTFRCDPISEHNRLYWYRQTLGQGPEFLTYFQNEAQLEKSRLLSDRFSAERPKGSFSTLEIQRTEQGDSAMYLCASSLGTDTEAFFGQGTRLTVV.

The chain recombines TRBV27 with TRBJ1-5, with D tentatively TRBD1 (5 bases). The CDR3 spans 16 residues. V gave up 5 bases and J gave up 0 bases, with 14 bases separating them. Per germline, CDR1 MNHEY and CDR2 SMNVEV (reference sequence). CDR3 bases: TGTGCCAGCAGTCCTCGGACACCTTATAGCAATCAGCCCCAGCATTTT. Its protein product is CASSPRTPYSNQPQHF.

The chain recombines TRBV19 with TRBJ1-6; no clear D. Trimming stripped 9 bases from V and 0 bases from J, with 9 bases between. This CDR3 contains 14 residues. CDR1 is LNHDA and CDR2 is SQIVND in the germline V gene (reference sequence). The CDR3 sequence is CASTVSSYNSPLHF. The DNA of the CDR3 is TGTGCCAGCACAGTGAGCTCCTATAATTCACCCCTCCACTTT.

The chain has TRBV7-8 and TRBJ2-7, with TRBD2 matching over 7 bases. The CDR3 spans 14 residues. V was clipped by 4 bases and J by 4 bases; unmatched bases: 7. Germline V lookup: CDR1 SGHVS, CDR2 FQNEAQ. The DNA for the CDR3 is TGTGCCAGCAGCTATACGGGACTAACTTACGAGCAGTACTTC. Residues: CASSYTGLTYEQYF.

This clone has just a few counts. The V and J genes are TRBV9 and TRBJ1-4; D remains unclear. Trimming took off 3 bases at V and 5 bases at J, with 11 bases between the two ends. This CDR3 has 14 residues. CDR1 is SGDLS, CDR2 YYNGEE, per germline. CDR3 region: CASSGGGRNEKLFF. In DNA, the CDR3 is TGTGCCAGCAGCGGAGGAGGGAGAAATGAAAAACTGTTTTTT. Complete variable domain (other parts from reference TRBV9 and TRBJ1-4): DSGVTQTPKHLITATGQRVTLRCSPRSGDLSVYWYQQSLDQGLQFLIQYYNGEERAKGNILERFSAQQFPDLHSELNLSSLELGDSALYFCASSGGGRNEKLFFGSGTQLSVL.

V is TRBV5-1 and J is TRBJ2-3, with 10 bases that match TRBD1. The V segment lost 0 bases and the J segment 6 bases; nucleotides outside the gene matches: 4. Germline V gives CDR1 SGHRS, CDR2 YFSETQ. The length of the CDR3 is 15 residues. CDR3 loop: CASSLDGTGADTQYF. The CDR3 DNA follows: TGCGCCAGCAGCTTGGATGGGACAGGGGCCGATACGCAGTATTTT.

Of note for this clone: One end of the junction varies from germline; a read error may be responsible. The rearrangement uses TRBV7-2 and TRBJ2-3; 8 nucleotides match TRBD2. The CDR3 has 14 residues. Germline V gives CDR1 SGHTA, CDR2 FQGNSA. CDR3 DNA: TGTGCCAGCAGCCTAGCGGGCCTCACAGATACGCAGTATTTT. This gives the protein CASSLAGLTDTQYF.